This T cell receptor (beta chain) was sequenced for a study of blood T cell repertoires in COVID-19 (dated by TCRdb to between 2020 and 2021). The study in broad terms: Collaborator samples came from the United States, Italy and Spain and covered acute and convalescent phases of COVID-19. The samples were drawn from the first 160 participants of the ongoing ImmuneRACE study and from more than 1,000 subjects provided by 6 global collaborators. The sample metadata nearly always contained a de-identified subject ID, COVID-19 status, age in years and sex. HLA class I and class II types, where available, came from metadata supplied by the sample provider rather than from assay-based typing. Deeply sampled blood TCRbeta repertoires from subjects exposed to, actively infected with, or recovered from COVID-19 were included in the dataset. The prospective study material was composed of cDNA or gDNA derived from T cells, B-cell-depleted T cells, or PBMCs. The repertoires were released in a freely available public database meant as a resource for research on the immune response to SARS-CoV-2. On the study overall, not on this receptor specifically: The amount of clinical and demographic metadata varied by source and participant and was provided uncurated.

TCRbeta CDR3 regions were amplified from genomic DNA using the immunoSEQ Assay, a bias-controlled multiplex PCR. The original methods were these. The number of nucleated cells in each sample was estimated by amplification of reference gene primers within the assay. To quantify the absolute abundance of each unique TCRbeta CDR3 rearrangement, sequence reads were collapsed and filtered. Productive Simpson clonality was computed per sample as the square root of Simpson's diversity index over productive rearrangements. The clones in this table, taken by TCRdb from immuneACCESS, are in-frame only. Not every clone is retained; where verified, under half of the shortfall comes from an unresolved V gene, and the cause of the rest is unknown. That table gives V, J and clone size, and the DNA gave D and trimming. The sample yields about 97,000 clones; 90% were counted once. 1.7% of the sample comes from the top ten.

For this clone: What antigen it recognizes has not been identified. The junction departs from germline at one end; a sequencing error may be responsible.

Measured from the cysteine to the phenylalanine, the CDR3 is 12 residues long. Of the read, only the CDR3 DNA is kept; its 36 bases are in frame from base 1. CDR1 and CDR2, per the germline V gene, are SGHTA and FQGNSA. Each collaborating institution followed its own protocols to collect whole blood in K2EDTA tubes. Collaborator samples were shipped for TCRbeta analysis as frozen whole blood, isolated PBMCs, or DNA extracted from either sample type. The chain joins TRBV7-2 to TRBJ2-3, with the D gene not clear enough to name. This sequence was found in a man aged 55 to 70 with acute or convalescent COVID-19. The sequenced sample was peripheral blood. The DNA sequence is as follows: TGTGTCAGCAGTGGTAGAACAGATACGCAGTATTTT. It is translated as CVSSGRTDTQYF.